This T cell receptor (beta chain) was sequenced for a study of T cell responses to AZD1222 COVID-19 vaccine. Study-wide points: Dominant CD4 TCR responses targeted spike regions 160-218 and 743-854. Every sample of the repertoires postdated the peak T cell response. Mostly white British, mostly female donors; authors suggested clonal diversity may be underestimated.

The germline V gene encodes CDR1 MNHEY and CDR2 SVGAGI. CDR3 size: 15 residues. V lost 7 bases to trimming and J lost 1 base, with 14 bases between them. Assay used: immunoSEQ multiplex PCR; TCRdb lists only in-frame clones, some missing. The table records some 100,000 clones, around 84% of them present only once. Concerning this clone: Its antigen is undetermined.

The receptor comes from an adult who received the AZD1222 COVID-19 vaccine. The sequences come from peripheral blood, collected 28 days after the second AZD1222 dose. V usage is TRBV6-5 and J usage is TRBJ1-5; D is uncertain. CDR3 coding DNA: TGTGCCAGCATCTCGGACGGGTCCAGCAATCAGCCCCAGCATTTT. Protein product: CASISDGSSNQPQHF.